The rows below give T cell receptor beta chains drawn from one sample of a study of T cell responses to AZD1222 COVID-19 vaccine. Sequenced by immunoSEQ multiplex PCR; TCRdb stores in-frame clones only, minus some. Seen here are 100,000 to 130,000 clones, roughly 86% observed once, and the top ten hold around 3.2%. The sample consisted of peripheral blood, taken on day 0 of AZD1222 vaccination. The receptors shown here come from an adult in good health. Each CDR3 is given with its conserved first and last residue. A D gene is named only where the DNA matches it firmly. The size field is filled for only some rows; it gives once, few, many or a size class.

v_gene	d_gene	j_gene	abundance	CDR3nt	CDR3aa
TRBV28	-	TRBJ2-7	-	TGTGCCAGCAGTTTCGGGGTCCACTACGAGCAGTACTTC	CASSFGVHYEQYF
TRBV29-1	TRBD1	TRBJ2-1	-	TGCAGCGTTGAAAGGACAGGGGGCATCAATGAGCAGTTCTTC	CSVERTGGINEQFF
TRBV9	-	TRBJ1-4	-	TGTGCCAGCAGCGTAGGGTCGGACAGCCAATATGAAAAACTGTTTTTT	CASSVGSDSQYEKLFF
TRBV9	-	TRBJ2-1	-	TGTGCCAGCAGCGGCACAGGTCTAGGACGCGAGCAGTTCTTC	CASSGTGLGREQFF
TRBV6-2/TRBV6-3	-	TRBJ1-5	-	TGTGCCAGCAGTCCGAACCCAGGTTCGGGTAGCAATCAGCCCCAGCATTTT	CASSPNPGSGSNQPQHF
TRBV18	-	TRBJ1-4	-	TGTGCCAGCTCACCTGGCAGGGAGAGCGAAAAACTGTTTTTT	CASSPGRESEKLFF
TRBV11-2	-	TRBJ1-1	-	TGTGCCAGCAGCCTAGTGGGTAAGCAAGCCACTGAAGCTTTCTTT	CASSLVGKQATEAFF
TRBV5-1	TRBD1	TRBJ1-1	-	TGCGCCAGCAGCTTGGACGGGACAGGGGTTTGGGCTTTCTTT	CASSLDGTGVWAFF
TRBV5-1	-	TRBJ1-4	once	TGCGCCAGCAGCCCCAGTGCAACTAATGAAAAACTGTTTTTT	CASSPSATNEKLFF
TRBV5-4	TRBD1	TRBJ1-2	-	TGTGCCAGCAGCTCCCCGGGACAGTTCGAGATCTATGGCTACACCTTC	CASSSPGQFEIYGYTF
TRBV14	-	TRBJ1-4	-	TGTGCCAGCAGCCAAGAGTCCGGGAGAGGGTATGATGAAAAACTGTTTTTT	CASSQESGRGYDEKLFF
TRBV21-1	-	TRBJ1-5	once	TGTGCCGGAAGGGACAGTTCGTCTCAGCCCCAGCATTTT	CAGRDSSSQPQHF
TRBV19	-	TRBJ1-1	-	TGTGCCAGTAGTCTCACAGGGAGGACTGAAGCTTTCTTT	CASSLTGRTEAFF
TRBV6-5	-	TRBJ2-5	-	TGTGCCAGCTCCCCCCGCGGAGGTGCCCAGTACTTC	CASSPRGGAQYF
TRBV2	TRBD2	TRBJ2-5	-	TGTGCCAGCAGAAGACTAGCGGGGATCCAAGAGACCCAGTACTTC	CASRRLAGIQETQYF
TRBV5-1	-	TRBJ1-1	few	TGCGCCAGCAGCCCCTTCCAGAGCCCAGGGAGAACTGAAGCTTTCTTT	CASSPFQSPGRTEAFF
TRBV5-6	-	TRBJ1-1	-	TGTGCCAGCAGCCGCGAGGTGCGGACTGAAGCTTTCTTT	CASSREVRTEAFF
TRBV30	-	TRBJ2-5	few	TGTGCCTGGGCCGACCTTCAGACGCCGATCCGGGAGGAGACCCAGTACTTC	CAWADLQTPIREETQYF